This T cell receptor (beta chain) was sequenced in a study of siplizumab effects on memory and regulatory T cells. Study results and limitations: Tregs proliferating in siplizumab cultures lacked confirmation of their suppressive function. Naive T cells looked more diverse than memory cells, and they looked like major contributors to the alloresponse. Researchers could map only a minor fraction of alloreactive clones to unstimulated subsets.

Turning to this clone: Its antigen is as yet unknown.

V gave up 4 bases and J gave up 2 bases, with 9 bases separating them. The germline CDR1 and CDR2 sequences are SGHRS and YFSETQ. The CDR3 totals 13 residues. Per sample, 10^5 or so TCR templates underwent assay. The repertoire was sequenced with immunoSEQ multiplex PCR; TCRdb's copy has only in-frame clones and lacks some. In the table there are more than 85,000 clones, about 91% of which are singletons. The sequenced sample consisted of Tregs sorted from blood. The receptor was isolated from a human donor in good health. This chain links TRBV5-1 with TRBJ1-2, with D uncertain. The CDR3 loop reads CASSEGINYGYTF. The DNA of the CDR3 is TGCGCCAGCAGCGAAGGAATAAACTATGGCTACACCTTC.